The 9 T cell receptor beta chains in this list originate from one sample, sequenced in a study of shared clonotypes between healthy human individuals. Sequencing was performed with immunoSEQ multiplex PCR; in TCRdb, only in-frame clones are kept and a portion is missing. The profile covers approximately 330,000 clones, with around 67% appearing a single time and 10% taken by the ten largest. The sample was memory CD4+ T cells sorted from blood. Subset given: CD45RA-negative fraction. Receptor source: a man aged 25 to 40 in good health.

A remark on this clone: The identical CDR3 is also encoded by other nucleotide sequences in the sample. The chain has TRBV29-1 and TRBJ2-7, with 7 bases aligning to TRBD2. Germline CDR1 is SQVTM and CDR2 is ANQGSEA. The trim removed 4 bases at V and 0 bases at J, leaving 0 bases unmatched. The CDR3 contains 12 residues. CDR3 DNA: TGCAGCGTTGGCGGGAGCTCCTACGAGCAGTACTTC. Residues: CSVGGSSYEQYF.

The chain combines TRBV5-1 with TRBJ2-2, with 12 bases aligning to TRBD1. Germline V CDR1 and CDR2: SGHRS, YFSETQ. V gave up 0 bases and J gave up 4 bases; unmatched junction bases: 7. The CDR3 spans 18 residues. The CDR3 here is CASSLAGTGGIGTGELFF. In DNA form, the CDR3 reads TGCGCCAGCAGCTTGGCCGGGACAGGGGGCATTGGCACCGGGGAGCTGTTTTTT.

Concerning this clone itself: Distinct nucleotide sequences in the sample also encode this CDR3. This rearrangement joins TRBV7-9 to TRBJ2-1; 11 nucleotides match TRBD2. With V trimmed by 8 bases and J by 7 bases, 4 bases remained unmatched. This CDR3 region has 13 residues. Germline assignment: CDR1 SEHNR and CDR2 FQNEAQ (reference sequence). The CDR3 nucleotides are TGTGCCAGCGGTACTAGCGGGAGAAATGAGCAGTTCTTC. It codes for CASGTSGRNEQFF.

This chain joins TRBV4-1 and TRBJ1-5, with D tentatively TRBD1 (5 bases). The V end lost 5 bases, the J end lost 6 bases, and 14 bases lay between the germline ends. Per the germline V gene, CDR1 is MGHRA and CDR2 is YSYEKL. CDR3 length: 14 amino acids. The CDR3 coding sequence is TGCGCCAGCAGCATCGAGGAGGGGATTCAGCCCCAGCATTTT. This sequence encodes CASSIEEGIQPQHF.

This clone was recorded once. The chain recombines TRBV7-6 with TRBJ2-5, with 10 positions matching TRBD2. The CDR3 is made up of 15 amino acids. Germline CDR1 SGHVS, CDR2 FNYEAQ. The junction had 4 bases not matched to a gene; V was cut back by 5 bases and J by 1 base. The DNA for the CDR3 is TGTGCCAGCAGCGGTAGCGGGAGGAGCCAAGAGACCCAGTACTTC. This translates into CASSGSGRSQETQYF.

This clone was detected a few times. The V and J genes are TRBV27 and TRBJ2-3; D is undetermined. CDR1 and CDR2 (germline): MNHEY, SMNVEV (reference sequence). V was shortened by 4 bases and J by 2 bases, with 7 bases between the two germline ends. The CDR3 runs to 13 residues. The CDR3 nucleotides are TGTGCCAGCAGTTCCCCCCACACAGATACGCAGTATTTT. Its translation: CASSSPHTDTQYF.

V and J are TRBV9 and TRBJ1-5; 9 nucleotides match TRBD1. Germline loops: CDR1 SGDLS, CDR2 YYNGEE. The V gene end was trimmed by 6 bases and the J gene end by 6 bases; junction bases not matched to a gene: 13. The length of the CDR3 is 16 residues. Here the CDR3 reads CASTPWGTGKGQPQHF. In nucleotides, the CDR3 is TGTGCCAGCACCCCCTGGGGGACAGGGAAGGGTCAGCCCCAGCATTTT.

CDR3 protein: CASSRDLREQYF. In DNA, the CDR3 is TGTGCCAGCAGCCGCGACCTTCGGGAGCAGTACTTC. The chain links TRBV11-3 to TRBJ2-7, with D hard to call. Trimming took off 5 bases at V and 7 bases at J, with 12 bases between the two ends. The CDR3 extends over 12 amino acids. Germline values: CDR1 SGHNT, CDR2 YENEEA.

The chain couples TRBV5-4 to TRBJ2-7; TRBD1 might be the D (6 bases). The germline gives CDR1 SGHNT, CDR2 YYREEE (reference sequence). Trimming took off 1 base at V and 6 bases at J, with 8 bases between the two ends. There are 12 residues in the CDR3. CDR3 in DNA: TGTGCCAGCAGCTTGTGGGGGCTCGAGCAGTACTTC. It specifies CASSLWGLEQYF.